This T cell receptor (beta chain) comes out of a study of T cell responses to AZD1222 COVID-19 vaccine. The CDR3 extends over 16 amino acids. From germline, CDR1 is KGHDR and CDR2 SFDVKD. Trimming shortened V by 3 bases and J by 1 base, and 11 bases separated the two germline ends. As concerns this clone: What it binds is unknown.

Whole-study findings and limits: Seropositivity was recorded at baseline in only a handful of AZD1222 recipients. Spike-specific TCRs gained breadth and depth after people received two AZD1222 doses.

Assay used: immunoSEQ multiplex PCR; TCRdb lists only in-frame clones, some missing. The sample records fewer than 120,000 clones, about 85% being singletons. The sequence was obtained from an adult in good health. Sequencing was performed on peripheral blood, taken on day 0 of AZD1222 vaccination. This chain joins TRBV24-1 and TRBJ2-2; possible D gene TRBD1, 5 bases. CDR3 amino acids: CATSDTRALNTGELFF. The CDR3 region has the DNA TGTGCCACCAGTGATACCAGGGCTTTGAACACCGGGGAGCTGTTTTTT.